This TCR beta chain was sequenced during a study of radiation and T cells in renal cell carcinoma. Measured with immunoSEQ multiplex PCR; TCRdb has only the in-frame clones, and not every one. There are around 75,000 clones in the sample; around 76% occur only once, and nearly 6% lies in the top ten. Indicated time point: blood 2 weeks post-SBRT. Treatment here: 15 Gy SBRT to primary tumor, nephrectomy 4 weeks later. Serial blood draws occurred at baseline and 2 and 4 weeks post-SBRT. Study-wide points: Top tumor clonotypes rose in blood 2 weeks post-radiation, then contracted.

CDR1 SGHVS and CDR2 FQNEAQ come from the germline V gene. The junction had 10 bases not matched to a gene; V was cut back by 7 bases and J by 3 bases. This CDR3 has 15 residues. Points on this clone: What it binds is unknown.

The V call is TRBV7-8, the J call TRBJ2-7; 9 positions agree with TRBD1. This specimen was blood, taken from a patient whose treatment included radiotherapy and nephrectomy. The TCR originated in a man between 60 and 75 years old with renal cell carcinoma. The CDR3 DNA sequence: TGTGCCAGCACCACACCGGGACAGGGTTTCTACGAGCAGTACTTC. It is translated as CASTTPGQGFYEQYF.